This TCR beta chain stems from a study of cytomegalovirus exposure and HLA in healthy donors. Study background: The approximately 120 validation repertoires used the same platform as the roughly 670 first-cohort repertoires, a later analysis reported. Broader study findings: There were some public TCRs occurring in many donors, but most TCR sequences were rare. The authors listed approximately 150 TCR beta chains as cytomegalovirus-associated.

Clones were read by immunoSEQ multiplex PCR, and TCRdb kept only the in-frame ones, dropping some. The table has 100,000 to 150,000 clones, roughly 90% seen once. The CDR3 length is 16 residues. With 3 bases removed from V and 8 bases from J, the gap between germline ends came to 20 bases. Germline V lookup: CDR1 SEHNR, CDR2 FQNEAQ (reference sequence). On this clone: The target antigen is unknown.

This receptor was identified in a woman aged 18-35 years in good health and CMV-seronegative. The rearrangement links TRBV7-9 to TRBJ2-1; D is possibly TRBD2 (5 bases). The sequenced material came from PBMCs. This CDR3 is CASSFERGIVSDEQFF. Here the CDR3 DNA reads TGTGCCAGCAGCTTTGAACGGGGAATAGTGTCCGATGAGCAGTTCTTC.